This T cell receptor beta chain came from a study of shared clonotypes between healthy human individuals. On sorted subsets, replicate PCRs used 200 to 250 ng DNA, or 27,000 or so T cell genomes. Libraries were prepared by immunoSEQ multiplex PCR; TCRdb keeps only in-frame clonotypes and omits some of them. The data show 2 million to 3 million clones, over 85% seen once. Looked up from germline, CDR1 is LGHNA and CDR2 is YSLEER. This CDR3 is built from 15 residues. V shed 4 bases and J shed 4 bases, with 16 bases lying between them. Sequenced input: naive CD4+ T cells from PBMCs. The subset denotes: CD45RA+ positively selected. This chain links TRBV4-3 with TRBJ1-1; D is unclear. This TCR derives from a man aged 18 to 30 in good health. Some clones in this sample may be carry-over from other donors' samples. DNA of the CDR3: TGCGCCAGCAGCCCCCGGGCCCAAGGGAGCACTGAAGCTTTCTTT. It codes for CASSPRAQGSTEAFF.